This T cell receptor beta chain was captured in a study of T cells in women clearing cervical HPV infection. Comment on this clone: The read finishes 3 residues shy of the CDR3 end, and the germline J gene is used to complete it.

V lost 8 bases, J lost 4 bases, and 9 bases lay in between. The CDR3 loop spans 11 amino acids. Germline CDR1 and CDR2: MDHEN and SYDVKM. Data came from immunoSEQ multiplex PCR; TCRdb stores just in-frame clones and leaves some out. The specimen's table records about 37,000 clones. The TCR originated in a woman aged 18 to 75 with a cervical HPV16 infection that either progressed to CIN3+ or cleared (not recorded which). Sequenced input: blood buffy coat. The rearrangement uses TRBV28 and TRBJ2-7; D uncertain. Here the CDR3 reads CASSWAYEQYF. The part of the CDR3 DNA that was read is TGTGCCAGCTCTTGGGCATACGAG.